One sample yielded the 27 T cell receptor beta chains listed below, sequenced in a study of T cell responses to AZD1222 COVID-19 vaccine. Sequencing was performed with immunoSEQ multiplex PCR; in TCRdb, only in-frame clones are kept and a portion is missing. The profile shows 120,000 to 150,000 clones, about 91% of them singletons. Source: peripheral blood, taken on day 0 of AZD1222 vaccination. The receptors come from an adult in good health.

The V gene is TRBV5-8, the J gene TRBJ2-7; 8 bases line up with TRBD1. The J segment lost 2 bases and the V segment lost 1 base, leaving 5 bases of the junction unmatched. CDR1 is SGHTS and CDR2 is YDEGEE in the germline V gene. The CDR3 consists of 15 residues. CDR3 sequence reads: CASSLKSDRAYEQYF. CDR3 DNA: TGTGCCAGCAGCTTGAAATCGGACAGGGCCTACGAGCAGTACTTC.

The CDR3 loop reads CASRLTGNPHGYTF. The CDR3 bases are TGTGCCAGCAGATTAACAGGGAACCCCCATGGCTACACCTTC. The chain carries TRBV25-1 and TRBJ1-2; possible D gene TRBD1, 6 bases. V dropped 6 bases and J dropped 6 bases, with 17 bases sitting between them. Germline CDR1 MGHDK, CDR2 SYGVNS. This CDR3 region has 14 residues.

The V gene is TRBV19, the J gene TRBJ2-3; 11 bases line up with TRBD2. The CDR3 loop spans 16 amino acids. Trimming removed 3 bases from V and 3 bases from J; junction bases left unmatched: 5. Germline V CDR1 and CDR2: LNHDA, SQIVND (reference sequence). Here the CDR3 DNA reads TGTGCCAGTAGTATCGGGGCTAGCGGGGGGACAGATACGCAGTATTTT. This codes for CASSIGASGGTDTQYF.

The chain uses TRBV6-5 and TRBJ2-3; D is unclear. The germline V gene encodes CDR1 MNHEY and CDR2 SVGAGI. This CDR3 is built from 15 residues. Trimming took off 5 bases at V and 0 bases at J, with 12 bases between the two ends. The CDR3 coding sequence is TGTGCCAGCAGTCTTCTAGAAGCAAGCACAGATACGCAGTATTTT. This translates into CASSLLEASTDTQYF.

CDR3 sequence (DNA): TGTGCCAGTAGTCTCTTGGCGGGCGAAAAACTGTTTTTT. Residues: CASSLLAGEKLFF. J is TRBJ1-4 and V is TRBV19; D not certain. Germline V lookup: CDR1 LNHDA, CDR2 SQIVND (reference sequence). The V gene lost 5 bases and the J gene lost 8 bases, with 12 bases spanning the gap. This CDR3 spans 13 amino acids.

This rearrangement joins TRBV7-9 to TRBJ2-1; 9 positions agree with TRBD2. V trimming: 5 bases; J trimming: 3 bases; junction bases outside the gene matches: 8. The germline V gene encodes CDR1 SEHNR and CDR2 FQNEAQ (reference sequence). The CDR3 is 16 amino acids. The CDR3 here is CASSVGVSGGYNEQFF. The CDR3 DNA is TGTGCCAGCAGCGTCGGGGTTAGCGGGGGCTACAATGAGCAGTTCTTC.

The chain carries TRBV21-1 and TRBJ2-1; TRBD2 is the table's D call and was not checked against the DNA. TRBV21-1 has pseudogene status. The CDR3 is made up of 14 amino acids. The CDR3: CASINSGGDNEQFF. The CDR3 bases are TGTGCCAGCATCAATAGCGGGGGGGACAATGAGCAGTTCTTC.

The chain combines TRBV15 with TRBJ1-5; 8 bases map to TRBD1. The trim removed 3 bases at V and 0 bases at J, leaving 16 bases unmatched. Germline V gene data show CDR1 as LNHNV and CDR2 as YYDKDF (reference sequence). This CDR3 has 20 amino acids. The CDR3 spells CATSRGVLGQGTFSNQPQHF. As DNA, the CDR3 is TGTGCCACCAGCAGGGGGGTCCTCGGACAGGGTACCTTTAGCAATCAGCCCCAGCATTTT.

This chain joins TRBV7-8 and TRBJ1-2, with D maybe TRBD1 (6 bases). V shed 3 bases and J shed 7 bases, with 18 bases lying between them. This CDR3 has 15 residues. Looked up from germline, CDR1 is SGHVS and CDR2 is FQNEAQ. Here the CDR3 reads CASSLRSQGLGGYTF. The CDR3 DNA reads TGTGCCAGCAGCTTGCGTTCACAGGGACTGGGTGGCTACACCTTC.

The chain's CDR3 is CAWNSGGGIGNSPLHF. The CDR3 nucleotides are TGTGCCTGGAACTCAGGGGGCGGGATCGGTAATTCACCCCTCCACTTT. V is TRBV30 and J is TRBJ1-6; 8 bases map to TRBD1. Germline V gene lookup returns CDR1 GTSNPN and CDR2 SVGIG (reference sequence). The CDR3 sequence is 16 residues long. Trimming took 4 bases from V and 6 from J; bases not matched to a gene: 11.

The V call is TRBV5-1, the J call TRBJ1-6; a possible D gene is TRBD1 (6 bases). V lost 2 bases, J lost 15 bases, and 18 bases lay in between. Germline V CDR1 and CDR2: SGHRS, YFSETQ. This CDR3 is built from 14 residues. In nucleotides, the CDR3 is TGCGCCAGCAGCTTTTCCTGGGGGCGCGAAGACCTCCACTTT. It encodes CASSFSWGREDLHF.

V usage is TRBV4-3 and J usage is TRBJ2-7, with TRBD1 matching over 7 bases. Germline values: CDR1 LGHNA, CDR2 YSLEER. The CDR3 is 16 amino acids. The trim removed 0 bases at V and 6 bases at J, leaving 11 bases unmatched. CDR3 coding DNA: TGCGCCAGCAGCCAAGACCCGCCGGGACAGCAATCCGAGCAGTACTTC. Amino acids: CASSQDPPGQQSEQYF.

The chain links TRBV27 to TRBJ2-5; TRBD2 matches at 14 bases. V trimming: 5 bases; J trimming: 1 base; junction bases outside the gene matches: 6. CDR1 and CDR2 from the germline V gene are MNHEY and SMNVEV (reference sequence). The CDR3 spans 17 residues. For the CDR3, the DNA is TGTGCCAGCAGTCTGCGACTAGCGGGGGGGACCCAAGAGACCCAGTACTTC. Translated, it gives CASSLRLAGGTQETQYF.

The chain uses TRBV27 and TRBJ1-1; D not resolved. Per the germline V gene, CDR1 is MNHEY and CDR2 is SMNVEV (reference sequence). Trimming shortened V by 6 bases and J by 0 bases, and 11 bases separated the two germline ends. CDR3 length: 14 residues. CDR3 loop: CASRQGRMNTEAFF. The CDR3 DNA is TGTGCCAGCAGGCAAGGACGGATGAACACTGAAGCTTTCTTT.

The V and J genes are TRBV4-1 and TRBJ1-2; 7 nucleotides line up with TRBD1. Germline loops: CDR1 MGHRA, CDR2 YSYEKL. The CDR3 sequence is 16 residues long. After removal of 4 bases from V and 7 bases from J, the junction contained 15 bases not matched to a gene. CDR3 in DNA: TGCGCCAGCAGCCCCGAACAGGGGCCTAGGGTCTCTGGCTACACCTTC. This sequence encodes CASSPEQGPRVSGYTF.

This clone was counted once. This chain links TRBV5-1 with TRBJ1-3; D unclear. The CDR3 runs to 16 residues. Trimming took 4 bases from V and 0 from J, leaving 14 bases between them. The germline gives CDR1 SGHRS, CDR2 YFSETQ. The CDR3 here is CASSVEQTTSGNTIYF. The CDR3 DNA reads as TGCGCCAGCAGCGTCGAACAGACCACCTCTGGAAACACCATATATTTT.

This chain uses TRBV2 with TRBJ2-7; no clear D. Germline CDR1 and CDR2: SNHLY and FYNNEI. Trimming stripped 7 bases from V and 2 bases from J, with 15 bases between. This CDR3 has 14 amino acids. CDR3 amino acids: CASTGWPAPYEQYF. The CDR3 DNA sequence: TGTGCCAGCACCGGGTGGCCCGCCCCCTACGAGCAGTACTTC.

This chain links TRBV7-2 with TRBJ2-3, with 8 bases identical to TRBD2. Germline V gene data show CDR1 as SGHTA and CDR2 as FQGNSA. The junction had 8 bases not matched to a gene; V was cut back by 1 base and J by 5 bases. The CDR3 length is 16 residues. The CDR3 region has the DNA TGTGCCAGCAGCTTAGGACTAGCGACTGATGGAGATACGCAGTATTTT. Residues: CASSLGLATDGDTQYF.

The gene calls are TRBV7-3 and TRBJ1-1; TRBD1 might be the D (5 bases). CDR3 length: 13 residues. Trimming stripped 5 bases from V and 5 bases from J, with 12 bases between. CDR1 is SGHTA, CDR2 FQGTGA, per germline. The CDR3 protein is CASSVEGRTEAFF. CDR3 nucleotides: TGTGCCAGCAGCGTAGAGGGGAGAACTGAAGCTTTCTTT.

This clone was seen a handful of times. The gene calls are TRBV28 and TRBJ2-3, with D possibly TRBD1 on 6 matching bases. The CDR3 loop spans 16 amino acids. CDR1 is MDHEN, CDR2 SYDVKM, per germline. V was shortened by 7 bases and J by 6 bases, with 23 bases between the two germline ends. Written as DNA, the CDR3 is TGTGCCAGCACTTCTACCGGGCAGGGGTCAGGGGATACGCAGTATTTT. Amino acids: CASTSTGQGSGDTQYF.

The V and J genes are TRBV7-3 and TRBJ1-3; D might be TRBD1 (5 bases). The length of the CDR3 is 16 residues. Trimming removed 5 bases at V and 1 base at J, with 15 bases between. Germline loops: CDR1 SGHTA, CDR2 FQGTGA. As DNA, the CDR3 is TGTGCCAGCAGCCCAGACCCCAGGGCTTCTGGAAACACCATATATTTT. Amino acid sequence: CASSPDPRASGNTIYF.

The CDR3 loop reads CASTKTENTEAFF. DNA for the CDR3: TGTGCCAGCACCAAGACAGAGAACACTGAAGCTTTCTTT. This sequence joins TRBV5-4 and TRBJ1-1, with D possibly TRBD1 on 5 matching bases. The CDR3 extends over 13 amino acids. V gave up 6 bases and J gave up 1 base, with 10 bases separating them. CDR1 is SGHNT and CDR2 is YYREEE in the germline V gene (reference sequence).

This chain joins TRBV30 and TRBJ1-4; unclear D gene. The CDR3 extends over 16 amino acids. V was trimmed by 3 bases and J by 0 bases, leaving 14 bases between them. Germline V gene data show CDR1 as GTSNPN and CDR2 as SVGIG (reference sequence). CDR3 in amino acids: CAWSVGPGATNEKLFF. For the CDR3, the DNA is TGTGCCTGGAGCGTAGGTCCAGGTGCAACTAATGAAAAACTGTTTTTT.

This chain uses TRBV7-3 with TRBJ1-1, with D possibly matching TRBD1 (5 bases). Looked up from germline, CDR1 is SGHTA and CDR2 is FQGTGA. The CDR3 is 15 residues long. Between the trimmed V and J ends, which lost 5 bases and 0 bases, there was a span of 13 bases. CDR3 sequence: CASSKIDSLNTEAFF. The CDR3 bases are TGTGCCAGCAGCAAGATAGACAGCTTGAACACTGAAGCTTTCTTT.

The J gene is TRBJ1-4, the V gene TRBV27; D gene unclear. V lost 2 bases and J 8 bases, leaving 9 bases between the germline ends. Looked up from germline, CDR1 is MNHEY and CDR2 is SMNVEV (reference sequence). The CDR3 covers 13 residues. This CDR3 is CASSLNRVEKLFF. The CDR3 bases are TGTGCCAGCAGTTTAAACCGGGTAGAAAAACTGTTTTTT.

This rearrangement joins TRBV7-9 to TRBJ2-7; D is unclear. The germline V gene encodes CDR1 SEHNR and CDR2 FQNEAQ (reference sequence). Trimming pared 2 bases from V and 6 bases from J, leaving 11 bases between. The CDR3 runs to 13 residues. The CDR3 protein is CASSLSSASEQYF. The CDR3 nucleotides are TGTGCCAGCAGCTTAAGTTCCGCTAGCGAGCAGTACTTC.

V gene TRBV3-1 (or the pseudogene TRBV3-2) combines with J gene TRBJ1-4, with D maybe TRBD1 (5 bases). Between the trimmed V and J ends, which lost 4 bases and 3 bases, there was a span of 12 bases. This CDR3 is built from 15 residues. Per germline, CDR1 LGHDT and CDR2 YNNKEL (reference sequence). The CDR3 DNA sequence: TGTGCCAGCAGCCCCCCAGGGCTTGCTAATGAAAAACTGTTTTTT. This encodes CASSPPGLANEKLFF.